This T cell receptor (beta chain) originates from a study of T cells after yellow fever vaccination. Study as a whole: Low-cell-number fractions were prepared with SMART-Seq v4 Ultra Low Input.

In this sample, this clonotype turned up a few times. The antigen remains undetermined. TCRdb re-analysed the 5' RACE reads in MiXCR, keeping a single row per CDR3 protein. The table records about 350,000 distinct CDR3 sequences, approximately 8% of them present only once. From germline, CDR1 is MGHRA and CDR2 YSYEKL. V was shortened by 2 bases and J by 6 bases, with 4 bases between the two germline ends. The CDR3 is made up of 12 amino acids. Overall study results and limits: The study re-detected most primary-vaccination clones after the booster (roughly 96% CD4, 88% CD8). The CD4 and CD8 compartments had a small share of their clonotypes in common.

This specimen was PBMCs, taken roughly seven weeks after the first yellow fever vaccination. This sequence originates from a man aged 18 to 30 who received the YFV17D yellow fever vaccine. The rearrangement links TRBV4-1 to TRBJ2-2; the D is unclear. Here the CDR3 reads CASSQLPGELFF. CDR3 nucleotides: TGCGCCAGCAGCCAACTCCCCGGGGAGCTGTTTTTT.